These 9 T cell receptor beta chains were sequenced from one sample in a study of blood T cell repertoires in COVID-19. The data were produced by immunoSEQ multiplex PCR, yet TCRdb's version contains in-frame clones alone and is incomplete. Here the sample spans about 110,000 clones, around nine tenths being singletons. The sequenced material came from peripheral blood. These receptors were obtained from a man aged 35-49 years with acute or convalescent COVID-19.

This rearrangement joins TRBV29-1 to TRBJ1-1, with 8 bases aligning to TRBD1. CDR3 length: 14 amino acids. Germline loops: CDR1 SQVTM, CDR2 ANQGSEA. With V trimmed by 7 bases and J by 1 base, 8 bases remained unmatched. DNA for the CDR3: TGCAGCGCCACATCGACAGGGGCGAACACTGAAGCTTTCTTT. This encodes CSATSTGANTEAFF.

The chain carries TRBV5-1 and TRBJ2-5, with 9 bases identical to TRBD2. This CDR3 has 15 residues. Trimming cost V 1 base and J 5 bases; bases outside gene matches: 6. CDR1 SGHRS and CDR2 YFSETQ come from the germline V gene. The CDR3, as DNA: TGCGCCAGCAGCTTGAATAGCGGGGGAGAGGAGACCCAGTACTTC. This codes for CASSLNSGGEETQYF.

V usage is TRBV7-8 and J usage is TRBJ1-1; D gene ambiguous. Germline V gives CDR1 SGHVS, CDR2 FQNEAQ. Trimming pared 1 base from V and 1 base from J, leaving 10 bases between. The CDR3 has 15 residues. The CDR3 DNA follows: TGTGCCAGCAGCTTAGGCGAGCTAGCGAACACTGAAGCTTTCTTT. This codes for CASSLGELANTEAFF.

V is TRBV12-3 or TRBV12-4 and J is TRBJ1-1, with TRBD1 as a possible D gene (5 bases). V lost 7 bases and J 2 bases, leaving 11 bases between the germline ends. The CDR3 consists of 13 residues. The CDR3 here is CASTPQGNTEAFF. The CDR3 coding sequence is TGTGCCAGCACCCCGCAGGGTAACACTGAAGCTTTCTTT.

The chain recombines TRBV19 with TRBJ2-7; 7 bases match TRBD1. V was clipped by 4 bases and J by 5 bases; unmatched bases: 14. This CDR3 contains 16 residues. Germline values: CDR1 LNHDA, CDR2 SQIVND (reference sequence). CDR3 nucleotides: TGTGCCAGTAGTAAACCCAGAGGCCAGGGGGTTCACGAGCAGTACTTC. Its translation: CASSKPRGQGVHEQYF. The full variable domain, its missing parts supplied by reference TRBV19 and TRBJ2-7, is DGGITQSPKYLFRKEGQNVTLSCEQNLNHDAMYWYRQDPGQGLRLIYYSQIVNDFQKGDIAEGYSVSREKKESFPLTVTSAQKNPTAFYLCASSKPRGQGVHEQYFGPGTRLTVT.

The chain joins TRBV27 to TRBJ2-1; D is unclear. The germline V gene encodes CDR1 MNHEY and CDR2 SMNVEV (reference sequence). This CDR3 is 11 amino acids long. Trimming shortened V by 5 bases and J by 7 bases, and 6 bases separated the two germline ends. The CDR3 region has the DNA TGTGCCAGCAGTCGTTATAATGAGCAGTTCTTC. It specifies CASSRYNEQFF.

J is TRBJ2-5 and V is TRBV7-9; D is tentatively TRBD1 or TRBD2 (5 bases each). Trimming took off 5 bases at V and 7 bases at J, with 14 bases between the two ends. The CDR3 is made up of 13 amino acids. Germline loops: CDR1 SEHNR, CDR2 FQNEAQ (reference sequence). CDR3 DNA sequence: TGTGCCAGCAGCATAGGGGCCGAGGGGACCCAGTACTTC. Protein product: CASSIGAEGTQYF.

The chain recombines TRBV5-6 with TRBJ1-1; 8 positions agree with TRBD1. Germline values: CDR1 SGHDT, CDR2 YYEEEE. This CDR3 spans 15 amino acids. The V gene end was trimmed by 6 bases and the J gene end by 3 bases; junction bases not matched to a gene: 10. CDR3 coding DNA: TGTGCCAGCACCCGATGGGGGACAGGCGACACTGAAGCTTTCTTT. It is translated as CASTRWGTGDTEAFF.

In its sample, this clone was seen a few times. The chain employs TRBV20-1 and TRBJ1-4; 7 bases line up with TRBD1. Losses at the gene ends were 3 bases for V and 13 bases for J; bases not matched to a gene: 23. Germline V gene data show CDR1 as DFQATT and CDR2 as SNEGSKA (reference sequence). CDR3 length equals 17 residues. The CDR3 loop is CSASRDGQDTPLLGLFF. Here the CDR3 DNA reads TGCAGTGCTAGTAGGGACGGACAGGATACCCCCCTATTGGGACTGTTTTTT.